This T cell receptor beta chain emerged from a study of blood T cell repertoires in COVID-19. There are 15 residues in the CDR3. Deletions cut 4 bases from V and 5 bases from J, with 17 bases between. Looked up from germline, CDR1 is SGHRS and CDR2 is YFSETQ. Repertoires were generated with immunoSEQ multiplex PCR, while TCRdb's copy carries only in-frame clones and drops some. This table has roughly 97,000 clones, more than 80% appearing once. The sequenced sample consisted of peripheral blood. The chain recombines TRBV5-1 with TRBJ2-3; the D gene is possibly TRBD2 (5 bases). This receptor was obtained from a man in his fifties or sixties with acute or convalescent COVID-19. The CDR3 sequence: CASSLGIARKDTQYF. In DNA, the CDR3 is TGCGCCAGCAGCCTGGGAATAGCGCGAAAAGATACGCAGTATTTT. The full variable domain, in which reference TRBV5-1 and TRBJ2-3 provide the parts outside the CDR3, is KAGVTQTPRYLIKTRGQQVTLSCSPISGHRSVSWYQQTPGQGLQFLFEYFSETQRNKGNFPGRFSGRQFSNSRSEMNVSTLELGDSALYLCASSLGIARKDTQYFGPGTRLTVL.